This T cell receptor beta chain appears in the sequencing data of a study of T-cell reconstitution after alpha-beta-depleted transplantation in children. During its preparation, the TCRbeta library received unique molecular identifiers. TCRdb called the PCR reads again in MiXCR, with one record for every CDR3 protein. Of around 380,000 distinct CDR3 sequences listed, about a tenth are singletons. V lost 7 bases to trimming and J lost 3 bases, with 12 bases between them. The CDR3 totals 13 residues. Details on this clonotype: A much larger clonotype is one base distant, so this may be a read error. In this CDR3 the conserved last residue, phenylalanine or tryptophan, is missing, so a read error is likely.

V gene TRBV12-3 or TRBV12-4 combines with J gene TRBJ2-5; D not resolved. The sample was PBMCs from the stem cell graft donor, taken from the stem cell graft. The source is a human donor who donated a stem cell graft to a child with acute myeloid leukemia. In nucleotides, the CDR3 is TGTGCCAGCACGTATGGGTTGGAAGAGACCCAGTACTCC. This encodes CASTYGLEETQYS.